This TCR beta chain came from a study of Ad26.COV2.S vaccination and SARS-CoV-2 variants listed by TCRdb under 2021. Concerning the study at large: Donors in the vaccine arm were drawn from COV1001, a multicentre, randomized, double-blind, placebo-controlled phase I-IIa trial testing Ad26.COV2.S in healthy adults. Ad26.COV2.S was administered intramuscularly at 5 x 10^10 or 1 x 10^11 viral particles, either as a single shot or as two shots given 56 days apart. Sequencing of the TCRbeta repertoire served to evaluate the specificity and breadth of SARS-CoV-2-reactive T cell receptors following Ad26.COV2.S vaccination. The TCR-sequenced set comprised around 32 samples: approximately 19 Ad26.COV2.S vaccine recipients, 5 placebo recipients and 8 SARS-CoV-2 convalescent individuals. Participants in the trial were split at random into five groups of five each, receiving low-dose or high-dose Ad26.COV2.S once or twice, or else placebo on both occasions. Investigators remained blinded to trial group allocation during experiments and outcome assessment. Results and caveats for the whole study, not just this receptor: The authors noted that the TCR breadth and depth analyses may have underestimated total T cell responses. Compared with placebo recipients, Ad26.COV2.S recipients showed higher spike-specific TCR breadth (P = 0.0014). The study was not powered for comparison of responses between vaccine doses or regimens. After vaccination, substantial breadth of spike-specific CD8+ and CD4+ T cell responses was reported. Non-spike TCR breadth was comparable between vaccine and placebo recipients, consistent with the vaccine containing only spike.

The treatment or condition tag for this specimen amounts to: about 20 received Ad26.COV2.S at low or high dose, single or two shots; several received placebo; per-sample allocation not given. Repertoires of vaccine and placebo recipients were sequenced from samples taken on day 63 after the first injection. In Cohort 1b, 20 to 25 adults aged 18-55 years were enrolled at a single site in Boston, USA, between 29 July and 7 August 2020. Ad26.COV2.S consisted of a replication-incompetent adenovirus type 26 vector by which a prefusion-stabilized SARS-CoV-2 spike protein from the original Wuhan strain was expressed. About this clone: Its antigen remains undetermined. Nothing much larger sits one base from this clone, and base qualities are not available.

The immunoSEQ Assay was the method used to sequence TCRbeta CDR3 regions. After extraction, genomic DNA underwent amplification by bias-controlled multiplex PCR, followed by high-throughput sequencing. The authors' analysis ran thus. Collapsing and filtering of sequences were performed to quantify the absolute abundance of each unique TCRbeta CDR3 region. T cell fraction was estimated by normalizing TCRbeta template counts to usable DNA, which was measured by amplifying reference genes present in all nucleated cells. Repertoire TCRs were annotated as SARS-CoV-2-specific when V gene, CDR3 amino acid sequence and J gene were exactly matched to a known reactive TCR set. The reference SARS-CoV-2 TCR set came from MIRA and was filtered for enrichment in COVID-19-positive ImmuneCODE repertoires, removing public or cross-reactive TCRs. Using the MIRA antigens, annotated TCRs were further analysed by specific ORF or by position within an ORF. Breadth was defined as annotated unique rearrangements over total unique productive rearrangements; depth was the summed frequency of those rearrangements. Two-sided Wilcoxon rank-sum tests were used to compare TCR breadth between groups. TCRdb took this table from immuneACCESS and kept in-frame rearrangements with V and J called. Such tables lack part of the clones; where checked against another copy, unresolved V genes explain under half of the gap, and the rest is unexplained. Clone size and V and J calls were adopted from that table, with D and trimming inferred from the DNA. The sample table records 300,000 to 400,000 clones; roughly 91% of these occur just once. Roughly 3.1% of the sample is held by the ten biggest clonotypes.

V lost 8 bases and J lost 5 bases, and the count of bases not matched to a germline gene is 6. Via the germline V gene, CDR1 is KGHSH and CDR2 LQKENI. Spanning cysteine to phenylalanine, the CDR3 consists of 12 amino acids. The entry retains the CDR3 DNA only, 36 bases that are in frame from base 1. The sample consisted of peripheral blood, taken in a trial of Ad26.COV2.S vaccine versus placebo. The V and J genes are TRBV18 and TRBJ2-7, and TRBD1 aligns with 7 junction nucleotides. This receptor was obtained from a person between 18 and 65 years old who received the Ad26.COV2.S COVID-19 vaccine or a placebo. The DNA sequence reads TGTGCCAGCCAAATTGGACAGGACGAGCAGTACTTC. It translates to CASQIGQDEQYF.